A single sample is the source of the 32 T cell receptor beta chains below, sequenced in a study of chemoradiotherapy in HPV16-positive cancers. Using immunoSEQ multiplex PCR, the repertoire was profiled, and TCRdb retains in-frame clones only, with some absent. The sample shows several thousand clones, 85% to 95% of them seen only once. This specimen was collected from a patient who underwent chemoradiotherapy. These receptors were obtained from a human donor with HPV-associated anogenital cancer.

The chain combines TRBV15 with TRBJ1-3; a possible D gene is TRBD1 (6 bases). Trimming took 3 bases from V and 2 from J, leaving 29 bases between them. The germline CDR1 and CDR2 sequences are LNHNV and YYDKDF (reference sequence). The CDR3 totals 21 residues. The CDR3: CATSSPIPTGSFGPPGNTIYF. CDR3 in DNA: TGTGCCACCAGCAGTCCTATCCCCACAGGGTCCTTCGGACCGCCTGGAAACACCATATATTTT. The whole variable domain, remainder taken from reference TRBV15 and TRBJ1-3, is DAMVIQNPRYQVTQFGKPVTLSCSQTLNHNVMYWYQQKSSQAPKLLFHYYDKDFNNEADTPDNFQSRRPNTSFCFLDIRSPGLGDTAMYLCATSSPIPTGSFGPPGNTIYFGEGSWLTVV.

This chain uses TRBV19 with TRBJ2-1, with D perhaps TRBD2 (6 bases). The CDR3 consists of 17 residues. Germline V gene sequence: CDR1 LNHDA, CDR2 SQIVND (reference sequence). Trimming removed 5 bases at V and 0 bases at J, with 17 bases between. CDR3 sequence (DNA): TGTGCCAGTAGTCTGTTAGCGGCCCGGAACTCCTACAATGAGCAGTTCTTC. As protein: CASSLLAARNSYNEQFF.

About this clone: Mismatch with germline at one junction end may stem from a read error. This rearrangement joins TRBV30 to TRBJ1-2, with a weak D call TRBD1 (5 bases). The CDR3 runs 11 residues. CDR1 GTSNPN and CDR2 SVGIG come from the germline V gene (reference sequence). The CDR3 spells CAWSLNGTAYF. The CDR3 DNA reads TGTGCCTGGAGCCTGAACGGGACGGCCTACTTC.

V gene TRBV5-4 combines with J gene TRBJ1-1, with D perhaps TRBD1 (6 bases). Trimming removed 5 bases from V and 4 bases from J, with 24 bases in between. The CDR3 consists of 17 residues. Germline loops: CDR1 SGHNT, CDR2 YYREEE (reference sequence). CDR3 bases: TGTGCCAGCAGGGAGGACAGTGCCTTCAAAAAAAGCACTGAAGCTTTCTTT. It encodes CASREDSAFKKSTEAFF.

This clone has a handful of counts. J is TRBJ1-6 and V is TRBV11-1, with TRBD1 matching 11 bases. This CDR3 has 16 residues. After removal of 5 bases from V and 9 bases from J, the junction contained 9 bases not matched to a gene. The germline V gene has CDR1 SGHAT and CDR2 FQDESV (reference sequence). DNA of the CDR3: TGTGCCAGCAGCCGTCAGCCGGGACAGGGGGGTTCACCCCTCCACTTT. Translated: CASSRQPGQGGSPLHF.

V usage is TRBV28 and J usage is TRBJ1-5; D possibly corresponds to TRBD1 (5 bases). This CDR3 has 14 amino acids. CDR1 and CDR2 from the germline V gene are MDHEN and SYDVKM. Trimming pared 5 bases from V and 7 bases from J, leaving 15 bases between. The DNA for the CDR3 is TGTGCCAGCAGTGTCCCTTTAGGGGCGCAGCCCCAGCATTTT. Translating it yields CASSVPLGAQPQHF.

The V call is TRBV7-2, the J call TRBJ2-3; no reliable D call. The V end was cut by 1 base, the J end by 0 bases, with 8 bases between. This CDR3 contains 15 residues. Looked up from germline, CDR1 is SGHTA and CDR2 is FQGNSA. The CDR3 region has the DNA TGTGCCAGCAGCTTAGAAACTTATAGCACAGATACGCAGTATTTT. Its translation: CASSLETYSTDTQYF.

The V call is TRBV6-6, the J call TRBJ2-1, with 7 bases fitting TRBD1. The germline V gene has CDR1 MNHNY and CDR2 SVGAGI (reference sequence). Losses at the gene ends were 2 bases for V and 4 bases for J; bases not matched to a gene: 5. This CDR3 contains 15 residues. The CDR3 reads CASSYEGAAYNEQFF. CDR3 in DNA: TGTGCCAGCAGTTACGAGGGGGCCGCTTACAATGAGCAGTTCTTC.

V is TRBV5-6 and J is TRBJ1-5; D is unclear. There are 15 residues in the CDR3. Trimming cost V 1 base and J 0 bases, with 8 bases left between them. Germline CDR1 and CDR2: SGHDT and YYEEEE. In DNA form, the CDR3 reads TGTGCCAGCAGCTTGCGACGGTATAGCAATCAGCCCCAGCATTTT. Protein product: CASSLRRYSNQPQHF.

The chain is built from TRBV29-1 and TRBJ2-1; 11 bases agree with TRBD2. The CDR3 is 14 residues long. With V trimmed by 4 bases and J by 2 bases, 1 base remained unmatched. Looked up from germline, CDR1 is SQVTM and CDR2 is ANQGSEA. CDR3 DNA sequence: TGCAGCGTTGCGGGACTAGCGGCCTACAATGAGCAGTTCTTC. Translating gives CSVAGLAAYNEQFF.

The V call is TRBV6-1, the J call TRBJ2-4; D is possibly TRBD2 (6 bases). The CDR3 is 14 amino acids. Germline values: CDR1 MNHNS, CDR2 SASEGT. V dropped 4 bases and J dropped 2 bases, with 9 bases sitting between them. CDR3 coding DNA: TGTGCCAGCAGTGTGGGGGGACCCAAAAACATTCAGTACTTC. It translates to CASSVGGPKNIQYF.

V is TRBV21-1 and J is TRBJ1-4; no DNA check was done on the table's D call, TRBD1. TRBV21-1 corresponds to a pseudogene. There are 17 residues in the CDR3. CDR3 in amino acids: CASSKEVGDSTNEKLFF. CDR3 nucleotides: TGTGCCAGCAGCAAAGAGGTTGGAGACAGTACTAATGAAAAACTGTTTTTT.

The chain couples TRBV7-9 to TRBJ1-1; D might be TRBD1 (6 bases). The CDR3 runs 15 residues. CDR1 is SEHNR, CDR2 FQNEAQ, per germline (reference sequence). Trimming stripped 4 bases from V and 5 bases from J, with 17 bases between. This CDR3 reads CASSSPRQVGTEAFF. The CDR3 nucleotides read TGTGCCAGCAGCTCCCCGAGACAGGTTGGTACTGAAGCTTTCTTT.

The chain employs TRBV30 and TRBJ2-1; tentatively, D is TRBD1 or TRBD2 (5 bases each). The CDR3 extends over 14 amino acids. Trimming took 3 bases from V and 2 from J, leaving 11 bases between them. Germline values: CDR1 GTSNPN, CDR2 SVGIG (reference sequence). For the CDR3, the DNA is TGTGCCTGGAGACGGGACGGACCCTACAATGAGCAGTTCTTC. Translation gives CAWRRDGPYNEQFF.

The CDR3 coding sequence is TGCAGCGTTGATTTCTGGGGAGGCTATGGCTACACCTTC. It encodes CSVDFWGGYGYTF. The chain joins TRBV29-1 to TRBJ1-2; D ambiguous. Germline CDR1 SQVTM, CDR2 ANQGSEA. V gave up 3 bases and J gave up 4 bases, with 12 bases separating them. The CDR3 is made up of 13 amino acids.

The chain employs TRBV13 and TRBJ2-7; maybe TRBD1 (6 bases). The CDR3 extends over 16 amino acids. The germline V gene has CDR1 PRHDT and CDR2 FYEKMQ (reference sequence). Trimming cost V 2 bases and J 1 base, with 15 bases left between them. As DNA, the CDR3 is TGTGCCAGCAGCTTAAGAGGAGGACAGCCATCCTACGAGCAGTACTTC. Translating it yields CASSLRGGQPSYEQYF.

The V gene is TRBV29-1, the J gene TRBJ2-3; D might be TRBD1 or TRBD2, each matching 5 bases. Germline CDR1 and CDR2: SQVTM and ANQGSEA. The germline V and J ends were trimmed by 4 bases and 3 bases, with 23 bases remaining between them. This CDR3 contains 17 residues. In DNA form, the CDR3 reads TGCAGCGTTGGGATTAATCGGGGCAGTCGTTCAACAGATACGCAGTATTTT. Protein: CSVGINRGSRSTDTQYF.

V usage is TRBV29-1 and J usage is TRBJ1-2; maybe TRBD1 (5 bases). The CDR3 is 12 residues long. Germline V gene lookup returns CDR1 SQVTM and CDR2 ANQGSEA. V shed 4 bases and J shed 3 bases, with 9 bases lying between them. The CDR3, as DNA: TGCAGCGTTGCGGCCAGGGACTATGGCTACACCTTC. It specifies CSVAARDYGYTF.

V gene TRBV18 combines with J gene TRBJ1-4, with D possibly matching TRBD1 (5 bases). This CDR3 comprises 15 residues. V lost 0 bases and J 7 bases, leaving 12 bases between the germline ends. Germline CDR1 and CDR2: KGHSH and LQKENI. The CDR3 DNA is TGTGCCAGCTCACCACCGGAGGGAGGGACTGAAAAACTGTTTTTT. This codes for CASSPPEGGTEKLFF.

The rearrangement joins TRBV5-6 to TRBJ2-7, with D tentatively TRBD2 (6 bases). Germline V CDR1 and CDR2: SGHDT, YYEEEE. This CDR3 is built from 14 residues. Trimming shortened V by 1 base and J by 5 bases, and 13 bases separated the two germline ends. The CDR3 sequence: CASSLWQGGDEQYF. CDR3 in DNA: TGTGCCAGCAGCTTGTGGCAGGGAGGTGACGAGCAGTACTTC.

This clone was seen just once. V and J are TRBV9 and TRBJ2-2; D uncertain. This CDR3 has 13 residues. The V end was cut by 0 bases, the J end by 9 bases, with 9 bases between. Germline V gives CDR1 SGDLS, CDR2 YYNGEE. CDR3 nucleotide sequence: TGTGCCAGCAGCGTAGGTCAGTACCGGGAGCTGTTTTTT. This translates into CASSVGQYRELFF. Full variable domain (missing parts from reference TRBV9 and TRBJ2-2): DSGVTQTPKHLITATGQRVTLRCSPRSGDLSVYWYQQSLDQGLQFLIQYYNGEERAKGNILERFSAQQFPDLHSELNLSSLELGDSALYFCASSVGQYRELFFGEGSRLTVL.

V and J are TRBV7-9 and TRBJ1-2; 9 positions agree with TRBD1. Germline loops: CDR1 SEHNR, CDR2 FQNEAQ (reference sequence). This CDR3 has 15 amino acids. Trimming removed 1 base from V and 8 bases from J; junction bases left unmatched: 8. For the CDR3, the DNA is TGTGCCAGCAGCTTAGAGCAACAGGGGGCCCTAGGCTACACCTTC. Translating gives CASSLEQQGALGYTF.

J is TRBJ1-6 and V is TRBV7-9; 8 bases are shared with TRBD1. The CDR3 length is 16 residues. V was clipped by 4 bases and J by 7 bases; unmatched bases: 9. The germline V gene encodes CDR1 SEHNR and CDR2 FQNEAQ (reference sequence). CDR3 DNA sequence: TGTGCCAGCAGCTCCGACAGGGGTCGACTAAATTCACCCCTCCACTTT. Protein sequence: CASSSDRGRLNSPLHF.

The CDR3 region has the DNA TGTGCCAGCAGTGAAGTGCGCAGCTTGAACACTGAAGCTTTCTTT. It codes for CASSEVRSLNTEAFF. V gene TRBV2 combines with J gene TRBJ1-1; D gene uncertain. This CDR3 has 15 residues. Germline CDR1 reads SNHLY; CDR2 reads FYNNEI. V lost 1 base and J lost 0, with 9 bases in between.

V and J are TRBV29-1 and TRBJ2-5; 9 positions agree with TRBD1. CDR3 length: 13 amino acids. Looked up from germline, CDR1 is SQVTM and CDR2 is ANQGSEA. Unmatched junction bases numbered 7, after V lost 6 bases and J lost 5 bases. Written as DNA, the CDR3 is TGCAGCGTCGGACAGGGGATACGGGAGACCCAGTACTTC. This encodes CSVGQGIRETQYF.

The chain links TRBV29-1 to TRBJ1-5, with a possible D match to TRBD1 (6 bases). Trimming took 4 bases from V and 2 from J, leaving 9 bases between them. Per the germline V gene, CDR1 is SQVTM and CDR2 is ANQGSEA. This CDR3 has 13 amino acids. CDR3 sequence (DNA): TGCAGCGTTGGAGGGGGGGGCAATCAGCCCCAGCATTTT. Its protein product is CSVGGGGNQPQHF. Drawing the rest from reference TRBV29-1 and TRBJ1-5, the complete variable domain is SAVISQKPSRDICQRGTSLTIQCQVDSQVTMMFWYRQQPGQSLTLIATANQGSEATYESGFVIDKFPISRPNLTFSTLTVSNMSPEDSSIYLCSVGGGGNQPQHFGDGTRLSIL.

CDR3 in amino acids: CASSLLTGGDEKLFF. For the CDR3, the DNA is TGTGCCAGCAGCTTACTCACAGGGGGCGATGAAAAACTGTTTTTT. The chain couples TRBV7-8 to TRBJ1-4; 9 positions agree with TRBD1. V lost 2 bases and J lost 6; bases outside the gene matches: 4. The CDR3 runs 15 residues. The germline CDR1 and CDR2 sequences are SGHVS and FQNEAQ.

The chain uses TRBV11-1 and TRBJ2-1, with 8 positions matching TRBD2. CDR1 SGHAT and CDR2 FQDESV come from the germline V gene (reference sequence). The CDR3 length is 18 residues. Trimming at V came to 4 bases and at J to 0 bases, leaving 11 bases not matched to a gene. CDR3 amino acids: CASSSLETSADSYNEQFF. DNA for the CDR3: TGTGCCAGCAGCTCGCTAGAGACTAGCGCGGACTCCTACAATGAGCAGTTCTTC.

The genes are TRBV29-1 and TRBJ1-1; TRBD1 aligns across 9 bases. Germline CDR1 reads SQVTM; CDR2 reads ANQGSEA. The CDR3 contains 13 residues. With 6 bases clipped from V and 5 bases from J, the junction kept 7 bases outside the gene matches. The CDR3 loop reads CSVLTGGGTEAFF. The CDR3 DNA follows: TGCAGCGTACTCACAGGGGGCGGGACTGAAGCTTTCTTT.

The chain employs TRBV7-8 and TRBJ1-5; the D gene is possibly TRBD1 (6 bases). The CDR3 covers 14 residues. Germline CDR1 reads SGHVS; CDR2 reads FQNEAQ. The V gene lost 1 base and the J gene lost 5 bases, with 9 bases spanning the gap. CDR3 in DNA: TGTGCCAGCAGCTTAGGGAGGGGGGATCAGCCCCAGCATTTT. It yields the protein CASSLGRGDQPQHF.

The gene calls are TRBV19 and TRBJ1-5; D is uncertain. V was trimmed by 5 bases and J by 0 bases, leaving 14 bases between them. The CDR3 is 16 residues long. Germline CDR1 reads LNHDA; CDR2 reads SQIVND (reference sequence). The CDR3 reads CASSFARQYSNQPQHF. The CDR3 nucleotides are TGTGCCAGTAGTTTCGCCAGGCAGTATAGCAATCAGCCCCAGCATTTT.

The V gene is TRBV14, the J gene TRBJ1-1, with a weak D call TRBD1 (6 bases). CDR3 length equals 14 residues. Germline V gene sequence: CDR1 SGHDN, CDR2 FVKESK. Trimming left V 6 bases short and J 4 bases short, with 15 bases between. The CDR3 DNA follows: TGTGCCAGCAGGCGAGCGGGAGGGGGCACTGAAGCTTTCTTT. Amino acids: CASRRAGGGTEAFF.